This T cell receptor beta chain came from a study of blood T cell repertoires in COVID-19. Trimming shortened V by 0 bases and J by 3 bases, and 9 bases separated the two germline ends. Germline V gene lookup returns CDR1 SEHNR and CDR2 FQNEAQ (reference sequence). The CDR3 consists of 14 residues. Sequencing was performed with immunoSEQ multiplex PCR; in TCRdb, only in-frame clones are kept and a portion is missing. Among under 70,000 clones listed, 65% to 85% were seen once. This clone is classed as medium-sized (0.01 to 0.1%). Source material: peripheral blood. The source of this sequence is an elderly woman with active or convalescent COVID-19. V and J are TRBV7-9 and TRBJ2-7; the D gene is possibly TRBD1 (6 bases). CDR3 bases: TGTGCCAGCAGCTTAGCGATGGACAGCTACGAGCAGTACTTC. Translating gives CASSLAMDSYEQYF.